Sequencing of this T cell receptor beta chain was carried out in a study of CD8+CD57+ T cells in acquired aplastic anemia. All patients picked for sequencing had shown, by flow cytometry, an expansion of CD8+CD57+ cells. Severe acquired aplastic anemia was present in all patients. Genomic DNA acted as the template from which TCR beta VDJ combination and CDR3 sequence profiling were carried out. One entry per CDR3 protein results from TCRdb running MiXCR on the reads. The data hold 200,000 to 250,000 distinct CDR3 sequences, with 65% observed a single time. V lost 4 bases and J lost 1; bases outside the gene matches: 11. This CDR3 has 17 amino acids. Germline-derived CDR1 and CDR2 are SGHRS and YFSETQ.

The V call is TRBV5-1, the J call TRBJ1-1; 9 nucleotides match TRBD1. This TCR was recovered from a human donor with aplastic anemia. The material sequenced was sorted CD4+, CD8+, or CD8+CD57+ T cells (not recorded which) from PBMCs. The CDR3 loop is CASSPEQGARGNTEAFF. CDR3 bases: TGCGCCAGCAGCCCCGAACAGGGGGCGAGGGGGAACACTGAAGCTTTCTTT. The full variable domain, rest sourced from reference TRBV5-1 and TRBJ1-1, is KAGVTQTPRYLIKTRGQQVTLSCSPISGHRSVSWYQQTPGQGLQFLFEYFSETQRNKGNFPGRFSGRQFSNSRSEMNVSTLELGDSALYLCASSPEQGARGNTEAFFGQGTRLTVV.